This T cell receptor (beta chain) was documented in a study of cytomegalovirus exposure and HLA in healthy donors. Whole-study findings and limits: While the bulk of TCR sequences proved rare, some public TCRs turned up in many donors.

The donors belonged to the roughly 120-subject validation cohort, separate from the approximately 700-subject first cohort. Measured with immunoSEQ multiplex PCR; TCRdb has only the in-frame clones, and not every one. This sample has 120,000 or so clones, with 85% to 90% found just once. This CDR3 has 15 residues. Germline V CDR1 and CDR2: MGHRA, YSYEKL. J was trimmed by 11 bases and V by 0 bases; bases with no gene match: 7. Note on this clone: Its specificity is not known.

Sequencing input: PBMCs. The genes are TRBV4-1 and TRBJ1-4, with TRBD1 matching over 9 bases. This clonotype was obtained from a woman under 30 in good health and CMV-seronegative. The CDR3 protein is CASSQDPDRGRKLFF. The CDR3 nucleotides are TGCGCCAGCAGCCAAGATCCGGACAGGGGACGCAAACTGTTTTTT.